This TCR beta chain was found in a study of human T cells and chemical hapten exposure. Study at large: Yields of TCR per sample differed, chiefly owing to small differences in pooled library volume.

Time point specified: pre-sensitization, week 0. Treatment reported: therapeutic diphenylcyclopropenone sensitization with weekly scalp DPC. Many counts were recorded for this clonotype. This CDR3 is 14 amino acids long. Trimming removed 4 bases from V and 8 bases from J; junction bases left unmatched: 6. Germline loops: CDR1 SGHRS, CDR2 YFSETQ. Each CDR3 protein gets one entry after TCRdb re-called the RACE reads with MiXCR. The repertoire holds about 87,000 distinct CDR3 sequences, with around 10% as singletons. The TCR comes from a woman aged 40 to 50 with alopecia areata. Some clones in this sample may be carry-over from other donors' samples. V is TRBV5-1 and J is TRBJ1-4; 9 nucleotides line up with TRBD1. The material was whole blood, obtained in connection with sensitization to the hapten diphenylcyclopropenone (DPC). The chain's CDR3 is CASSVGTGREKLFF. CDR3 nucleotide sequence: TGCGCCAGCAGCGTCGGGACAGGGCGGGAAAAACTGTTTTTT. Using reference TRBV5-1 and TRBJ1-4 for the parts outside the CDR3, the full variable domain is KAGVTQTPRYLIKTRGQQVTLSCSPISGHRSVSWYQQTPGQGLQFLFEYFSETQRNKGNFPGRFSGRQFSNSRSEMNVSTLELGDSALYLCASSVGTGREKLFFGSGTQLSVL.